This entry features one T cell receptor beta chain sequence. Its specificity is unknown. On average roughly 90,000 T cells per donor were immunosequenced. This specimen belongs to a study of T cells in tuberculosis. V lost 0 bases and J lost 0, with 5 bases in between. Germline assignment: CDR1 LGHNA and CDR2 YSLEER. CDR3 length: 15 residues. Whole-study findings and limits: The TCR-beta difference was not significant; alpha differences partly reflected length.

Sequencing was performed with immunoSEQ multiplex PCR; in TCRdb, only in-frame clones are kept and a portion is missing. The sample records about 43,000 clones, approximately 94% being singletons. V usage is TRBV4-3 and J usage is TRBJ1-4; D is uncertain. The source is a donor aged 10 to 29 with latent tuberculosis or without tuberculosis infection. Some clones in this sample may be carry-over from other donors' samples. Sequenced sample: PBMCs. CDR3 loop: CASSQDSATNEKLFF. The CDR3 nucleotides are TGCGCCAGCAGCCAAGACAGCGCAACTAATGAAAAACTGTTTTTT.